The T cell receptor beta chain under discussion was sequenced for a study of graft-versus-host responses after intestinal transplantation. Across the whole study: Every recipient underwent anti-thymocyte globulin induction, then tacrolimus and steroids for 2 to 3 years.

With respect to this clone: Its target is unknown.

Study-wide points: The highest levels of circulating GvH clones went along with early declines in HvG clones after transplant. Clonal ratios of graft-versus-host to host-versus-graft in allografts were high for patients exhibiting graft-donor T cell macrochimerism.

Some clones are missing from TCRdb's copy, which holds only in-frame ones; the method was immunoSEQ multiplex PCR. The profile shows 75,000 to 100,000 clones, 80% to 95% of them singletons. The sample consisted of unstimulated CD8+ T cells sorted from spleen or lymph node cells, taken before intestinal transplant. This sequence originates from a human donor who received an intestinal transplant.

The CDR3 region has the DNA TGTGCCAGCAGTTTCGGGACAGGCTACAATGAGCAGTTCTTC. Residues: CASSFGTGYNEQFF. V usage is TRBV27 and J usage is TRBJ2-1, with 8 nucleotides matching TRBD1. With 3 bases clipped from V and 3 bases from J, the junction kept 1 base outside the gene matches. The V gene's germline CDR1 is MNHEY and CDR2 SMNVEV (reference sequence). This CDR3 spans 14 amino acids.